The clone carrying this T cell receptor (beta chain) was counted ten times or more. These data come from a study of T cells in Graves' hyperthyroidism and ophthalmopathy. The ends were cut back, 2 bases at V and 7 bases at J, with 13 bases in the middle. The CDR3 is 15 amino acids. Germline assignment: CDR1 SGHRS and CDR2 YFSETQ. TCR beta CDR3 region amplification was performed from RNA transcripts. First-round RT-PCR of the TCR CDR3 relied on the HTBI primer set. TCRdb called the multiplex PCR reads again in MiXCR, with one record for every CDR3 protein. This table holds roughly 640,000 distinct CDR3 sequences, around 16% found once.

The V gene is TRBV5-1, the J gene TRBJ1-6; no reliable D call. This TCR was sampled from a middle-aged woman with Graves' ophthalmopathy. Sequencing input: blood. CDR3 in DNA: TGCGCCAGCAGCTTTAGGGATGTATGGAATTCACCCCTCCACTTT. Translated: CASSFRDVWNSPLHF.